The clone carrying this T cell receptor (beta chain) has only a few counts. Both 60 Vbeta primers and 13 Jbeta primers went into the PCR. Here immunoSEQ multiplex PCR was the method, and the copy in TCRdb shows in-frame clones only, minus some. The table has around 180,000 clones, approximately 80% seen once. The source of the sample is a study of cytomegalovirus exposure and HLA in healthy donors. Germline V gene sequence: CDR1 SSHAT, CDR2 FNYEAQ (reference sequence). The CDR3 consists of 15 residues. Trimming removed 2 bases from V and 5 bases from J, with 14 bases in between. This sequence joins TRBV7-7 and TRBJ2-3; D might be TRBD2 (7 bases). The sequence came from a woman aged 40 to 50 in good health and CMV-seronegative. Source material: PBMCs. For the CDR3, the DNA is TGTGCCAGCAGCTTAAGGGGGAGGGATGGAGATACGCAGTATTTT. Amino acid sequence: CASSLRGRDGDTQYF. Together with reference TRBV7-7 and TRBJ2-3, the CDR3 gives the full variable domain: GAGVSQSPRYKVTKRGQDVTLRCDPISSHATLYWYQQALGQGPEFLTYFNYEAQPDKSGLPSDRFSAERPEGSISTLTIQRTEQRDSAMYRCASSLRGRDGDTQYFGPGTRLTVL.